The 28 T cell receptor beta chains listed next were all sequenced from one sample in a study of beta chain features in type 1 diabetes. Every bit of the isolated RNA underwent reverse transcription, so sequencing read expressed TCRB transcripts. Generated by immunoSEQ multiplex PCR, the TCRdb table keeps only in-frame clones and is missing some. The table includes over 100,000 clones, about two fifths detected once. Input material: stem cell memory CD4+ T cells from blood. The receptors were sampled from a woman between 18 and 29 years old in good health.

This chain links TRBV16 with TRBJ2-7; D unresolved. CDR3 length: 14 amino acids. V was clipped by 2 bases and J by 3 bases, with 11 bases between them. Germline loops: CDR1 KGHSY, CDR2 FQNENV. CDR3 nucleotides: TGTGCCAGCAGCCAACCCAAGCTAGGCTACGAGCAGTACTTC. The encoded protein is CASSQPKLGYEQYF.

J is TRBJ2-1 and V is TRBV15; no firm D call. Germline values: CDR1 LNHNV, CDR2 YYDKDF (reference sequence). The CDR3 runs 17 residues. V was trimmed by 3 bases and J by 2 bases, leaving 17 bases between them. CDR3 protein: CATSSRSGRLTYNEQFF. CDR3 DNA sequence: TGTGCCACCAGCAGCCGCTCAGGTCGGTTGACCTACAATGAGCAGTTCTTC.

The gene calls are TRBV6-6 and TRBJ2-7; perhaps TRBD2 as D (6 bases). Near its end, the DNA agrees better with TRBJ2-1, so the J call may be wrong. Germline CDR1 and CDR2: MNHNY and SVGAGI (reference sequence). The CDR3 is 14 amino acids. The CDR3 protein is CASSRRGRENEQFF. In DNA, the CDR3 is TGTGCCAGCAGCCGTCGGGGCCGGGAGAATGAGCAGTTCTTC.

This clone has a handful of counts. This rearrangement joins TRBV7-9 to TRBJ2-7; 7 nucleotides align to TRBD2. V lost 3 bases and J lost 2; bases outside the gene matches: 4. The germline V gene has CDR1 SEHNR and CDR2 FQNEAQ (reference sequence). This CDR3 contains 14 residues. The CDR3: CASSFERGAYEQYF. DNA for the CDR3: TGTGCCAGCAGCTTTGAGCGGGGAGCCTACGAGCAGTACTTC.

The genes are TRBV11-2 and TRBJ2-4, with D unclear. The CDR3 totals 15 residues. Germline V CDR1 and CDR2: SGHAT, FQNNGV. The V end lost 5 bases, the J end lost 0 bases, and 11 bases lay between the germline ends. As DNA, the CDR3 is TGTGCCAGCAGCAACCGACAATTAGCCAAAAACATTCAGTACTTC. Its translation is CASSNRQLAKNIQYF.

The chain couples TRBV19 to TRBJ2-4; D might be TRBD2 (5 bases). Trimming took 2 bases from V and 1 from J, leaving 15 bases between them. The CDR3 covers 17 residues. Per germline, CDR1 LNHDA and CDR2 SQIVND (reference sequence). CDR3 nucleotide sequence: TGTGCCAGTAGTATAAGAGGAGGCCTTGGGGCCAAAAACATTCAGTACTTC. It codes for CASSIRGGLGAKNIQYF.

This clone was detected a few times. The chain has TRBV27 and TRBJ2-7; D uncertain. The V and J ends lost 2 bases and 2 bases respectively, with 10 bases between them. This CDR3 is 14 amino acids long. The V gene's germline CDR1 is MNHEY and CDR2 SMNVEV (reference sequence). This CDR3 is CASSLGPRTYEQYF. CDR3 bases: TGTGCCAGCAGTTTAGGCCCCAGGACCTACGAGCAGTACTTC.

CDR3 region: CASIGSVRGAYGYTF. CDR3 coding DNA: TGTGCCAGTATTGGGTCCGTAAGGGGTGCTTATGGCTACACCTTC. The genes are TRBV19 and TRBJ1-2; maybe TRBD1 (5 bases). Per the germline V gene, CDR1 is LNHDA and CDR2 is SQIVND (reference sequence). The germline V and J ends were trimmed by 7 bases and 5 bases, with 20 bases remaining between them. The CDR3 is made up of 15 amino acids. The full variable domain, its missing parts supplied by reference TRBV19 and TRBJ1-2, is DGGITQSPKYLFRKEGQNVTLSCEQNLNHDAMYWYRQDPGQGLRLIYYSQIVNDFQKGDIAEGYSVSREKKESFPLTVTSAQKNPTAFYLCASIGSVRGAYGYTFGSGTRLTVV.

This clone turned up a few times. The CDR3, as DNA: TGTGCCAGCAGCCGGTCCGGTGGGCGCGCCTATGGCTACACCTTC. As protein: CASSRSGGRAYGYTF. V usage is TRBV14 and J usage is TRBJ1-2; D is ambiguous. The CDR3 covers 15 residues. The V gene's germline CDR1 is SGHDN and CDR2 FVKESK. The germline V and J ends were trimmed by 4 bases and 4 bases, with 16 bases remaining between them.

The chain combines TRBV29-1 with TRBJ1-1; 7 bases fit TRBD1. The V gene end was trimmed by 7 bases and the J gene end by 1 base; junction bases not matched to a gene: 3. Per the germline V gene, CDR1 is SQVTM and CDR2 is ANQGSEA. This CDR3 is 12 amino acids long. The CDR3 here is CSGRQGNTEAFF. CDR3 bases: TGCAGCGGGCGACAGGGGAACACTGAAGCTTTCTTT.

Points on this clone: At one boundary the junction diverges from the germline segment, which might be a read error. J is TRBJ2-5 and V is TRBV7-2; D is perhaps TRBD1 or TRBD2 (6 bases each). The J call may be incorrect, as the DNA end agrees better with TRBJ2-7. CDR1 is SGHTA, CDR2 FQGNSA, per germline. There are 15 residues in the CDR3. DNA of the CDR3: TGTGCCAGCAGTTTAGGGGGGCGCAGGTCCTACGAGCAGTACTTC. Its protein product is CASSLGGRRSYEQYF.

The chain combines TRBV4-2 with TRBJ2-1; D ambiguous. The CDR3 sequence is 17 residues long. CDR1 is LGHNA and CDR2 is YNFKEQ in the germline V gene. V was trimmed by 0 bases and J by 10 bases, leaving 22 bases between them. The CDR3 DNA is TGTGCCAGCAGCCAAGATGAACGGCCTAGTGCCTGGAGAGAGCAGTTCTTC. It codes for CASSQDERPSAWREQFF.

In this sample, this clone turned up a few times. The chain has TRBV7-9 and TRBJ2-4; 9 positions agree with TRBD1. With 5 bases clipped from V and 5 bases from J, the junction kept 7 bases outside the gene matches. The CDR3 contains 15 residues. Looked up from germline, CDR1 is SEHNR and CDR2 is FQNEAQ (reference sequence). The CDR3 loop reads CASSGTGFRENIQYF. The CDR3 bases are TGTGCCAGCAGCGGGACAGGGTTTCGTGAAAACATTCAGTACTTC. Combining the CDR3 with reference TRBV7-9 and TRBJ2-4 gives the whole variable domain DTGVSQNPRHKITKRGQNVTFRCDPISEHNRLYWYRQTLGQGPEFLTYFQNEAQLEKSRLLSDRFSAERPKGSFSTLEIQRTEQGDSAMYLCASSGTGFRENIQYFGAGTRLSVL.

In this sample, this clone turned up a few times. The V and J genes are TRBV7-9 and TRBJ2-5, with D tentatively TRBD1 (6 bases). Trimming shortened V by 5 bases and J by 10 bases, and 11 bases separated the two germline ends. The CDR3 length is 11 residues. Germline V CDR1 and CDR2: SEHNR, FQNEAQ (reference sequence). CDR3: CASSTSGVQYF. For the CDR3, the DNA is TGTGCCAGCAGCACTTCAGGGGTCCAGTACTTC.

This clone showed up just a few times. The chain links TRBV10-3 to TRBJ2-7; D unresolved. Germline loops: CDR1 ENHRY, CDR2 SYGVKD. Trimming took off 5 bases at V and 0 bases at J, with 5 bases between the two ends. The CDR3 has 12 residues. The CDR3 coding sequence is TGTGCCATCAGTTCTAGCTCCTACGAGCAGTACTTC. Its protein product is CAISSSSYEQYF.

The chain joins TRBV11-2 to TRBJ2-7; possible D gene TRBD2, 5 bases. The CDR3 has 12 amino acids. Germline V gene sequence: CDR1 SGHAT, CDR2 FQNNGV. The V and J ends lost 1 base and 6 bases respectively, with 7 bases between them. CDR3 sequence reads: CASSLAGGEQYF. The CDR3 region has the DNA TGTGCCAGCAGCTTAGCAGGAGGCGAGCAGTACTTC.

This clone was counted a few times. The same CDR3 arises from other DNA sequences in this sample as well. The genes are TRBV7-2 and TRBJ1-5; no clear D. Per the germline V gene, CDR1 is SGHTA and CDR2 is FQGNSA. Between the trimmed V and J ends, which lost 5 bases and 2 bases, there was a span of 7 bases. CDR3 length: 13 residues. CDR3 sequence: CASSLSGNQPQHF. Written as DNA, the CDR3 is TGTGCCAGCAGCCTATCGGGCAATCAGCCCCAGCATTTT.

To note about this clone: Its ends do not fully match the called genes, so a read error is possible. The genes are TRBV7-9 and TRBJ1-1; 8 bases are a match to TRBD1. This CDR3 has 14 amino acids. From germline, CDR1 is SEHNR and CDR2 FQNEAQ (reference sequence). CDR3 DNA sequence: TGCGCCAGCAGAAGGACAGGGCTAGTACTTGAAGCTTTCTTT. Its protein product is CASRRTGLVLEAFF.

This clone was counted between two and nine times. V is TRBV6-5 and J is TRBJ2-5; 10 nucleotides align to TRBD1. The better agreement between TRBJ2-7 and the DNA end casts doubt on the J call. Germline V CDR1 and CDR2: MNHEY, SVGAGI. This CDR3 is 15 amino acids long. CDR3 bases: TGTGCCAGCAGTCCCCGACAGGGGGCTAGCTACGAGCAGTACTTC. This translates into CASSPRQGASYEQYF.

This clone showed up just a few times. This rearrangement joins TRBV5-1 to TRBJ2-4; D is possibly TRBD2 (6 bases). Looked up from germline, CDR1 is SGHRS and CDR2 is YFSETQ. This CDR3 comprises 15 residues. Trimming removed 3 bases from V and 1 base from J, with 11 bases in between. The CDR3 coding sequence is TGCGCCAGCAGCTCTGGTGGGGGGGCCAAAAACATTCAGTACTTC. It is translated as CASSSGGGAKNIQYF.

About this clone: Mismatch with germline at one junction end may stem from a read error. The chain combines TRBV20-1 with TRBJ2-4, with D possibly TRBD1 on 6 matching bases. In germline, CDR1 is DFQATT, CDR2 SNEGSKA (reference sequence). The CDR3 spans 11 residues. The CDR3 nucleotides read TGCAGTGCTAGGCAGGGACATACCTTGAACTTC. Its protein is CSARQGHTLNF.

This clone was observed a single time. The J gene is TRBJ2-1, the V gene TRBV11-2; 8 bases map to TRBD2. Per the germline V gene, CDR1 is SGHAT and CDR2 is FQNNGV. The CDR3 is 17 amino acids. The trim removed 3 bases at V and 7 bases at J, leaving 14 bases unmatched. Here the CDR3 DNA reads TGTGCCAGCAGCTTTACCAGCGGGAGACTCCTGAGGAATGAGCAGTTCTTC. Translation gives CASSFTSGRLLRNEQFF.

The chain joins TRBV25-1 to TRBJ2-5; the match to TRBD2 covers 16 bases. Germline CDR1 is MGHDK and CDR2 is SYGVNS. The J segment lost 2 bases and the V segment lost 5 bases, leaving 5 bases of the junction unmatched. This CDR3 contains 17 residues. CDR3 bases: TGTGCCAGCAGTCCGGGACTAGCGGGAGGGTTACAAGAGACCCAGTACTTC. Protein product: CASSPGLAGGLQETQYF.

This sequence joins TRBV6-6 and TRBJ1-1, with a tentative D call TRBD1 (6 bases). This CDR3 is built from 11 residues. The V end lost 10 bases, the J end lost 3 bases, and 9 bases lay between the germline ends. The germline V gene has CDR1 MNHNY and CDR2 SVGAGI (reference sequence). CDR3 in amino acids: CAIQGYTEAFF. CDR3 sequence (DNA): TGTGCCATCCAGGGGTACACTGAAGCTTTCTTT.

This clone was recorded a few times. The chain recombines TRBV7-6 with TRBJ1-4; the D is unclear. CDR3 size: 14 residues. V gave up 4 bases and J gave up 4 bases, with 10 bases separating them. Germline CDR1 is SGHVS and CDR2 is FNYEAQ. The CDR3 DNA follows: TGTGCCAGCAGCTCGCGGGCCAATAATGAAAAACTGTTTTTT. It encodes CASSSRANNEKLFF.

The chain couples TRBV10-3 to TRBJ2-3; a possible D gene is TRBD2 (7 bases). The V end lost 7 bases, the J end lost 2 bases, and 10 bases lay between the germline ends. CDR1 ENHRY and CDR2 SYGVKD come from the germline V gene. CDR3 length equals 13 residues. CDR3 bases: TGTGCCATCAACGGGGGGCTCACAGATACGCAGTATTTT. Translated: CAINGGLTDTQYF.

This clone was seen many times. The chain is built from TRBV14 and TRBJ2-1; 15 bases agree with TRBD2. V lost 4 bases, J lost 7 bases, and 5 bases stayed unmatched. The germline V gene has CDR1 SGHDN and CDR2 FVKESK. The CDR3 is 16 amino acids. As DNA, the CDR3 is TGTGCCAGCAGCCCGGGACTAGCGGGAGGATGGAATGAGCAGTTCTTC. It yields the protein CASSPGLAGGWNEQFF.

Only a few counts were recorded for this clone. The rearrangement joins TRBV5-4 to TRBJ1-2; 9 positions agree with TRBD1. CDR1 and CDR2 (germline): SGHNT, YYREEE (reference sequence). V lost 4 bases and J lost 6; bases outside the gene matches: 13. This CDR3 comprises 16 residues. The CDR3 spells CASSAGQGLGADGYTF. Written as DNA, the CDR3 is TGTGCCAGCAGCGCGGGACAGGGTTTGGGGGCAGATGGCTACACCTTC.